One and the same sample provided the 24 T cell receptor beta chains below, sequenced in a study of CD8 T cells in Susac syndrome. Random hexamers were used to reverse transcribe an amount of about 0.45 to 1 ug RNA. TCRdb re-called the immunoSEQ multiplex PCR reads with MiXCR, one entry per CDR3 protein. The sample consists of 120,000 or so distinct CDR3 sequences, roughly 92% of them appearing once. The sample taken for sequencing was CD4+ T cells from PBMCs. The receptors here all came from a human donor in good health.

The J gene is TRBJ2-5, the V gene TRBV12-3 or TRBV12-4, with D hard to call. This CDR3 comprises 17 residues. Trimming left V 0 bases short and J 5 bases short, with 19 bases between. The CDR3 sequence is CASSLARLRILGETQYF. In nucleotides, the CDR3 is TGTGCCAGCAGTTTAGCGAGGTTACGAATCCTGGGGGAGACCCAGTACTTC.

This chain connects TRBV18 to TRBJ1-4; D gene uncertain. Trimming removed 3 bases at V and 7 bases at J, with 9 bases between. The length of the CDR3 is 13 residues. Germline V gives CDR1 KGHSH, CDR2 LQKENI. CDR3 residues: CASSPPGIEKLFF. CDR3 nucleotides: TGTGCCAGCTCACCGCCGGGCATTGAAAAACTGTTTTTT.

The chain employs TRBV21-1 and TRBJ2-1; the DNA was not used to check the table's D call, TRBD2. TRBV21-1 is tagged as a pseudogene. The CDR3 runs to 17 residues. The CDR3 bases are TGTGCCAGCAGCTCCTTCCCCGGGACTACATCCGGCAATGAGCAGTTCTTC. Translation: CASSSFPGTTSGNEQFF.

The genes are TRBV18 and TRBJ2-7; D is ambiguous. V shed 2 bases and J shed 7 bases, with 12 bases lying between them. This CDR3 is built from 13 residues. Germline values: CDR1 KGHSH, CDR2 LQKENI. The CDR3 region is CASSPGVGEEQYF. The CDR3 region has the DNA TGTGCCAGCTCACCAGGAGTTGGTGAGGAGCAGTACTTC.

This chain joins TRBV20-1 and TRBJ2-3; TRBD2 agrees at 11 bases. Germline V gene data show CDR1 as DFQATT and CDR2 as SNEGSKA (reference sequence). CDR3 length: 16 amino acids. J gave up 2 bases and V 0 bases, and 4 bases lay outside the gene matches. The CDR3: CSARDGTSGNTDTQYF. CDR3 DNA sequence: TGCAGTGCTAGAGATGGGACTAGCGGAAACACAGATACGCAGTATTTT.

This chain uses TRBV6-1 with TRBJ2-1, with 10 bases lining up with TRBD2. Looked up from germline, CDR1 is MNHNS and CDR2 is SASEGT. The CDR3 sequence is 16 residues long. Losses at the gene ends were 6 bases for V and 6 bases for J; bases not matched to a gene: 11. In DNA, the CDR3 is TGTGCCAGCAGCCAAAAAGGGCTAGCGGGAGCCAATGAGCAGTTCTTC. Translated, it gives CASSQKGLAGANEQFF.

For this clonotype: The germline gene is not matched at one end of the junction; a read error may be the cause. The chain combines TRBV7-7 with TRBJ2-2, with D possibly called TRBD1 or TRBD2 (6 bases each). CDR1 is SSHAT and CDR2 is FNYEAQ in the germline V gene (reference sequence). CDR3 length equals 16 residues. CDR3 nucleotide sequence: TGTGCTAGCAGCTTAGAAGGGGGGACTAACACCGGGGAGCTGTTTTTT. Its translation: CASSLEGGTNTGELFF. The full variable domain, its missing parts supplied by reference TRBV7-7 and TRBJ2-2, is GAGVSQSPRYKVTKRGQDVTLRCDPISSHATLYWYQQALGQGPEFLTYFNYEAQPDKSGLPSDRFSAERPEGSISTLTIQRTEQRDSAMYRCASSLEGGTNTGELFFGEGSRLTVL.

This chain links TRBV14 with TRBJ2-5; a possible D gene is TRBD2 (6 bases). This CDR3 contains 12 residues. In germline, CDR1 is SGHDN, CDR2 FVKESK. V was trimmed by 0 bases and J by 10 bases, leaving 9 bases between them. CDR3 nucleotides: TGTGCCAGCAGCCAAGATTGGGGGGACCAGTACTTC. Translated, it gives CASSQDWGDQYF.

The chain recombines TRBV7-9 with TRBJ2-7, with D uncertain. Germline CDR1 and CDR2: SEHNR and FQNEAQ (reference sequence). This CDR3 region has 14 residues. The ends were cut back, 3 bases at V and 3 bases at J, with 12 bases in the middle. Here the CDR3 reads CASSFGTTNYEQYF. CDR3 nucleotide sequence: TGTGCCAGCAGCTTCGGAACAACCAACTACGAGCAGTACTTC.

V gene TRBV10-3 combines with J gene TRBJ1-5; 7 bases are shared with TRBD1. Looked up from germline, CDR1 is ENHRY and CDR2 is SYGVKD. V was pared by 2 bases and J by 6 bases, with 1 base of the junction left unmatched. The CDR3 consists of 13 residues. The CDR3 coding sequence is TGTGCCATCAGTGAGGACAGGGTTCAGCCCCAGCATTTT. This translates into CAISEDRVQPQHF.

The chain joins TRBV6-6 to TRBJ2-3; 8 bases agree with TRBD1. CDR1 and CDR2 (germline): MNHNY, SVGAGI (reference sequence). V gave up 7 bases and J gave up 0 bases; unmatched junction bases: 3. The CDR3 contains 14 residues. The CDR3 loop is CASNRQGSTDTQYF. Written as DNA, the CDR3 is TGTGCCAGCAACAGACAGGGGAGCACAGATACGCAGTATTTT.

The chain employs TRBV7-2 and TRBJ2-3, with TRBD2 matching over 14 bases. Unmatched junction bases numbered 5, after V lost 5 bases and J lost 4 bases. The CDR3 has 16 amino acids. CDR1 is SGHTA, CDR2 FQGNSA, per germline. For the CDR3, the DNA is TGTGCCAGCAGCAACCGACTAGCGGGAGGGGCAGATACGCAGTATTTT. The encoded protein is CASSNRLAGGADTQYF.

The chain recombines TRBV7-2 with TRBJ1-1; TRBD1 matches 8 bases. Trimming at V came to 5 bases and at J to 7 bases, leaving 15 bases not matched to a gene. The CDR3 is 16 residues long. Germline CDR1 SGHTA, CDR2 FQGNSA. CDR3 sequence reads: CASSLRDRRPRVEAFF. CDR3 nucleotide sequence: TGTGCCAGCAGCCTACGGGACAGGCGGCCTCGGGTTGAAGCTTTCTTT.

This clonotype is a singleton in its sample. The chain links TRBV2 to TRBJ2-1; possibly TRBD2 for D (6 bases). Germline V gene data show CDR1 as SNHLY and CDR2 as FYNNEI. The CDR3 runs 14 residues. The V and J ends lost 8 bases and 7 bases respectively, with 18 bases between them. This CDR3 is CASGKEEGKNEQFF. The CDR3 DNA reads TGTGCCAGCGGCAAAGAGGAGGGGAAAAATGAGCAGTTCTTC.

This rearrangement joins TRBV27 to TRBJ2-5; TRBD2 matches at 11 bases. This CDR3 region has 14 residues. The V and J ends lost 5 bases and 3 bases, in that order; junction bases with no gene match: 2. The V gene's germline CDR1 is MNHEY and CDR2 SMNVEV (reference sequence). CDR3 coding DNA: TGTGCCAGCAGTCCGACTAGCGGGAAAGAGACCCAGTACTTC. It translates to CASSPTSGKETQYF.

The V and J genes are TRBV29-1 and TRBJ2-2; no clear D. Trimming took 5 bases from V and 0 from J, leaving 10 bases between them. CDR3 length: 14 amino acids. CDR1 and CDR2 from the germline V gene are SQVTM and ANQGSEA. The CDR3 DNA follows: TGCAGCGTTTCTGCCCACACGAACACCGGGGAGCTGTTTTTT. Translating it yields CSVSAHTNTGELFF.

The V gene is TRBV3-1, the J gene TRBJ2-1; D remains ambiguous. Trimming pared 1 base from V and 1 base from J, leaving 8 bases between. Germline lookup yields CDR1 LGHDT and CDR2 YNNKEL (reference sequence). This CDR3 region has 15 residues. The CDR3 is CASSQGAISYNEQFF. In nucleotides, the CDR3 is TGTGCCAGCAGCCAAGGGGCTATATCCTACAATGAGCAGTTCTTC.

The rearrangement uses TRBV12-3 or TRBV12-4 and TRBJ1-1; TRBD1 aligns across 8 bases. The CDR3 has 14 amino acids. Germline trimming cut 5 bases from V and 7 bases from J; bases unmatched to any gene: 9. CDR3 bases: TGTGCCAGCAGTCGGACGACAGGGGCCGATGAAGCTTTCTTT. Protein product: CASSRTTGADEAFF.

The chain employs TRBV7-8 and TRBJ2-1; D is tentatively TRBD1 or TRBD2 (8 bases each). Looked up from germline, CDR1 is SGHVS and CDR2 is FQNEAQ. The CDR3 sequence is 16 residues long. Trimming stripped 4 bases from V and 9 bases from J, with 22 bases between. CDR3 coding DNA: TGTGCCAGCAGCTCATCGCGGGGGGTAACAGGGGGTGAGCAGTTCTTC. As protein: CASSSSRGVTGGEQFF.

The chain uses TRBV20-1 and TRBJ2-5, with TRBD2 matching 12 bases. The CDR3 spans 15 residues. Germline V CDR1 and CDR2: DFQATT, SNEGSKA (reference sequence). The V gene end was trimmed by 5 bases and the J gene end by 7 bases; junction bases not matched to a gene: 11. The CDR3 loop is CSADGLAGTPGTQYF. CDR3 nucleotide sequence: TGCAGTGCTGACGGACTAGCGGGAACCCCAGGGACCCAGTACTTC.

The chain is built from TRBV20-1 and TRBJ2-7, with TRBD2 identical over 8 bases. The CDR3 extends over 14 amino acids. V was clipped by 3 bases and J by 7 bases; unmatched bases: 11. Germline CDR1 and CDR2: DFQATT and SNEGSKA (reference sequence). The CDR3 spells CSASRGGGPSEQYF. Written as DNA, the CDR3 is TGCAGTGCTAGCCGGGGGGGAGGCCCTTCGGAGCAGTACTTC.

This chain joins TRBV19 and TRBJ1-1; D is undetermined. Trimming shortened V by 4 bases and J by 0 bases, and 12 bases separated the two germline ends. The V gene's germline CDR1 is LNHDA and CDR2 SQIVND (reference sequence). The length of the CDR3 is 15 residues. The CDR3 bases are TGTGCCAGTAGTACCGGGCTTACCTTGAACACTGAAGCTTTCTTT. It codes for CASSTGLTLNTEAFF. Looking up the rest from reference TRBV19 and TRBJ1-1 gives the full variable domain: DGGITQSPKYLFRKEGQNVTLSCEQNLNHDAMYWYRQDPGQGLRLIYYSQIVNDFQKGDIAEGYSVSREKKESFPLTVTSAQKNPTAFYLCASSTGLTLNTEAFFGQGTRLTVV.

V gene TRBV4-3 combines with J gene TRBJ1-2; 7 bases line up with TRBD1. J was trimmed by 12 bases and V by 0 bases; bases with no gene match: 7. There are 13 residues in the CDR3. Germline V CDR1 and CDR2: LGHNA, YSLEER. In nucleotides, the CDR3 is TGCGCCAGCAGCCAAGAGAACAGGGGTGGTAACACCTTC. As protein: CASSQENRGGNTF.

The rearrangement joins TRBV30 to TRBJ2-1, with 7 nucleotides matching TRBD1. Germline V gene sequence: CDR1 GTSNPN, CDR2 SVGIG (reference sequence). The CDR3 contains 13 residues. The CDR3 DNA follows: TGTGCACTGGACCCTGGGACAGACCCTTATCGGTTCTTC. Protein: CALDPGTDPYRFF.